A selection of T cell receptor beta chains follows, all from one sample in a study of metastatic and nonmetastatic thyroid tumors. MiXCR reprocessed the PCR reads for TCRdb. There are just under 45,000 clones in the sample; about 3.2% occur only once, and roughly 9.1% lies in the top ten. The material sequenced was blood. All receptors derive from a female donor with papillary thyroid cancer or a benign thyroid nodule (not recorded which). Some clones in this sample may be carry-over from other donors' samples. The CDR3 runs from the conserved cysteine through the conserved F or W. The D gene is left open where the match is weak. Clone size, where shown, is once, few, many, or a class for clones that have expanded.

V gene	clone size	D gene	J gene	CDR3 DNA	CDR3 protein
TRBV20-1	many	-	TRBJ1-1	TGCAGTGCCCCGGACAAGAACACTGAAGCTTTCTTT	CSAPDKNTEAFF
TRBV7-2	many	-	TRBJ2-1	TGTGCCAGCAGCTTAGTCGGGAGCTCCTACAATGAGCAGTTCTTC	CASSLVGSSYNEQFF
TRBV10-2	many	-	TRBJ2-1	TGCGCCAGCAGCGGGGCTTCCTACAATGAGCAGTTCTTC	CASSGASYNEQFF
TRBV28	few	-	TRBJ1-5	TGTGCCAGCAGTTCCGCGGGGAGCAATCAGCCCCAGCATTTT	CASSSAGSNQPQHF
TRBV28	many	-	TRBJ1-6	TGTGCCAGCAGTTTATTCGTGAGAAATTCACCCCTCCACTTT	CASSLFVRNSPLHF
TRBV5-5	many	-	TRBJ1-5	TGTGCCAGCAGCTTGGCAGGGCACAATCAGCCCCAGCATTTT	CASSLAGHNQPQHF
TRBV29-1	many	-	TRBJ2-5	TGCAGCGTTGTCCGGGCAGCCCAGGAGACCCAGTACTTC	CSVVRAAQETQYF
TRBV24-1	many	-	TRBJ2-1	TGTGCCACCAGTAGCCCGAGCTCCTACAATGAGCAGTTCTTC	CATSSPSSYNEQFF
TRBV6-4	-	-	TRBJ2-2	TGTGCCAGCAGTGACTTGCCAGGAAGCACCGGGGATCTGTTTTTT	CASSDLPGSTGDLFF
TRBV24-1	-	TRBD1	TRBJ2-2	TGTGCCACCAGTGGACAGGGAGTTACCGGGGAGCTGTTTTTT	CATSGQGVTGELFF
TRBV2	-	TRBD2	TRBJ2-7	TGTGCCAGCAGTGATCCAGCGGGGCTTCCCGAGCAGTACTTC	CASSDPAGLPEQYF
TRBV6-1	-	TRBD1	TRBJ1-4	TGTGCCAGCAGTGAGGCCCAAGAGGGGGCGAGGGAAAAACTGTTTTTT	CASSEAQEGAREKLFF
TRBV19	many	-	TRBJ2-1	TGTGCCAGTAGTATAGGCCAGAACAATGAGCAGTTCTTC	CASSIGQNNEQFF
TRBV20-1	many	-	TRBJ2-3	TGCAGTGCTAGTGATTCCCTTATGAGCGCAGATACGCAGTATTTT	CSASDSLMSADTQYF
TRBV6-9	-	TRBD1	TRBJ2-1	TGTGCCAGCAGTTTCGGGACAGGGGGCAGGGAGCAGTTCTTC	CASSFGTGGREQFF
TRBV20-1	-	TRBD2	TRBJ2-2	TGCAGTGCAATTAGCGGGAGAAGCACCGGGGAGCTGTTTTTT	CSAISGRSTGELFF
TRBV10-3	many	-	TRBJ1-1	TGTGCCATCAGTGAGAAAGGGGGGAACACTGAAGCTTTCTTT	CAISEKGGNTEAFF
TRBV3-1	many	TRBD2	TRBJ2-1	TGTGCCAGCAGCGAGGGACTAGCGGGAGAAAATGAGCAGTTCTTC	CASSEGLAGENEQFF
TRBV11-2	few	-	TRBJ2-7	TGTGCCAGCAGCTCTTCAGGGGTCGAGCAGTACTTC	CASSSSGVEQYF
TRBV9	many	-	TRBJ2-1	TGTGCCAGCAGCGTAGTTGAGTCCCCCTACAATGAGCAGTTCTTC	CASSVVESPYNEQFF
TRBV6-1	few	TRBD1	TRBJ2-1	TGTGCCAGCAGTGATGGACAGGGGGCAAGAAATGAGCAGTTCTTC	CASSDGQGARNEQFF
TRBV6-4	many	-	TRBJ2-6	TGTGCCAGCAGTGAGGGCAGGGCTGGGGCCAACGTCCTGACTTTC	CASSEGRAGANVLTF
TRBV11-2	-	TRBD1	TRBJ2-1	TGTGCCAGCAGCTTGGCAGGGGGCTGGGATGAGCAGTTCTTC	CASSLAGGWDEQFF
TRBV28	few	-	TRBJ1-6	TGTGCCAGCAGGGTACAGGGCAATAATTCACCCCTCCACTTT	CASRVQGNNSPLHF
TRBV27	many	TRBD1	TRBJ1-2	TGTGCCAGCAGTCCCCGCCCAGAGACAGGGCCCTATGGCTACACCTTC	CASSPRPETGPYGYTF
TRBV6-2/TRBV6-3	few	-	TRBJ1-6	TGTGCCACCACACCCCCAGTAGGGAATTCACCCCTCCACTTT	CATTPPVGNSPLHF
TRBV24-1	few	-	TRBJ1-2	TGTGCCACCCCAATTCGCAGGGGCTTCGATGGCTACACCTTC	CATPIRRGFDGYTF
TRBV28	-	TRBD2	TRBJ2-6	TGTGCCAGCATCCCCCGGGGGGGTGGCGGGGCCAACGTCCTGACTTTC	CASIPRGGGGANVLTF
TRBV12-3/TRBV12-4	few	TRBD1	TRBJ1-2	TGTGCCAACAGTGCGACAGGGGGCGGCCACACCTTC	CANSATGGGHTF
TRBV4-1	many	-	TRBJ1-2	TGCGCCAGCAGCCTTCATAGGACACAACCTAACTATGGCTACACCTTC	CASSLHRTQPNYGYTF
TRBV6-1	-	-	TRBJ2-6	TGTGCCAGCAGTAACTTCCAGGGAACTGGGGCCAACGTCCTGACTTTC	CASSNFQGTGANVLTF
TRBV19	-	-	TRBJ1-2	TGTGCCAGTAGTATAACTTCCCGAGGCTATGGCTACACCTTC	CASSITSRGYGYTF
TRBV14	few	-	TRBJ1-2	TGTGCCAGCAGCCAAGTTGCGAACTATGGCTACACCTTC	CASSQVANYGYTF
TRBV12-3/TRBV12-4	-	-	TRBJ2-7	TGTGCCAGCAGTCTGGGACTCAACTACGAGCAGTACTTC	CASSLGLNYEQYF
TRBV19	few	-	TRBJ1-6	TGTGCCAGTAGTGTGGCAACGGGGTATAATTCCCCCCTCCACTTT	CASSVATGYNSPLHF
TRBV11-3	-	-	TRBJ2-1	TGTGCCAGCAGCGCTTTTTCCGTGACTATTAATGAGCAGTTCTTC	CASSAFSVTINEQFF
TRBV9	many	TRBD2	TRBJ2-5	TGTGCCAGCAGCGTAGATGCCAGCGGGAGTTGGGAGACCCAGTACTTC	CASSVDASGSWETQYF
TRBV24-1	many	TRBD2	TRBJ2-1	TGTGCCACCAGTGACCCAGCCCCACTAGCGGGAGTTTCTAATGAGCAGTTCTTC	CATSDPAPLAGVSNEQFF
TRBV19	many	TRBD2	TRBJ2-3	TGTGCCAGTAGTTCCGGGGCGGGAGGTGTAGATACGCAGTATTTT	CASSSGAGGVDTQYF
TRBV11-2	many	TRBD2	TRBJ2-3	TGTGCCAGCAGGATTAGCGGGAGCGCAGATACGCAGTATTTT	CASRISGSADTQYF
TRBV19	many	TRBD1	TRBJ2-5	TGTGCCAGTAGACCCTTCGACAGGGGGCCCCAAGAGACCCAGTACTTC	CASRPFDRGPQETQYF
TRBV6-5	few	-	TRBJ1-1	TGTGCCAGCAGTTACTCGATGGGGACTGAAGCTTTCTTT	CASSYSMGTEAFF
TRBV6-1	many	-	TRBJ2-7	TGTGCCAGCAGTGTAGGGAATCGGGCCTACGAGCAGTACTTC	CASSVGNRAYEQYF
TRBV7-7	many	-	TRBJ2-5	TGTGCTAGCAGCTTAGCATATGGGCCGGGAGAGACCCAGTACTTC	CASSLAYGPGETQYF
TRBV6-2/TRBV6-3	many	TRBD2	TRBJ2-1	TGTGCCAGCAGTCCCTTTCCAGCGGGAGAGATTGGTGAGCAGTTCTTC	CASSPFPAGEIGEQFF
TRBV7-8	many	-	TRBJ2-2	TGTGCCAGCAGCATTTGGCGGGGGCAGGGCACCGGGGAGCTGTTTTTT	CASSIWRGQGTGELFF
TRBV12-3/TRBV12-4	many	TRBD2	TRBJ2-5	TGTGCCAGCAGAGCGGGGTCCGGGGAGACCCAGTACTTC	CASRAGSGETQYF
TRBV5-1	-	-	TRBJ2-2	TGCGCCAGCAGCTTTCAGGGTGGTACCGGGGAGCTGTTTTTT	CASSFQGGTGELFF
TRBV4-2	few	-	TRBJ2-1	TGTGCCAGCAGCCAACCGGGAAGTAGTAACAATGAGCAGTTCTTC	CASSQPGSSNNEQFF
TRBV7-2	few	-	TRBJ2-3	TGTGCCAGCACCGGGGCGACAGATACGCAGTATTTT	CASTGATDTQYF
TRBV6-9	few	-	TRBJ2-1	TGTGCCAGCAGTTACCCCCCGTACAATGAGCAGTTCTTC	CASSYPPYNEQFF
TRBV19	few	-	TRBJ2-1	-	CASSSPGISNIQYFGAGTFDEQFF
TRBV28	few	TRBD1	TRBJ2-3	TGTGCCAGCAGTCTCCCGACAGGGGGCCCAGATACGCAGTATTTT	CASSLPTGGPDTQYF
TRBV28	-	-	TRBJ2-7	TGTGCCAGCAGTCTTACGGGACAAGCCTACGAGCAGTACTTC	CASSLTGQAYEQYF
TRBV6-1	many	-	TRBJ2-3	TGTGCCAGCAGTGAAAGAAGAGGGCGAGGGCAGTATTTT	CASSERRGRGQYF